What follows are 22 T cell receptor beta chains derived from one specimen sequenced in a study of CD8+ T cells in alopecia areata. The authors extracted RNA and reverse transcribed it into cDNA as the sequencing template. The method was immunoSEQ multiplex PCR; TCRdb's version includes in-frame clones alone and lacks a portion of them. The profile shows 140,000 to 150,000 clones, around 50% of them singletons. This material consisted of CD4+ T cells sorted from blood, taken at week 0. Receptors were obtained from a human donor with alopecia areata.

This clone came up once. The DNA is left out, because the CDR3 cannot be placed on it with certainty; the CDR3 is given as TCRdb lists it. The V call is TRBV30, the J call TRBJ2-7; TRBD1, the table's D call, was not compared with the DNA. The V gene's germline CDR1 is GTSNPN and CDR2 SVGIG (reference sequence). The CDR3 is 14 amino acids long, termini counted. The CDR3 here is CAWVGQGAKYERYF.

The rearrangement uses TRBV7-2 and TRBJ1-3; D is uncertain. CDR1 is SGHTA and CDR2 is FQGNSA in the germline V gene. The CDR3 loop spans 15 amino acids. V was cut by 0 bases and J by 4 bases, with 10 bases left in between. CDR3 nucleotide sequence: TGTGCCAGCAGCTTAGCGGCCCGGACGGGAAACACCATATATTTT. It encodes CASSLAARTGNTIYF.

CDR3: CASLGLAGETQYF. The CDR3 bases are TGTGCCAGCTTGGGACTAGCGGGGGAGACCCAGTACTTC. The rearrangement uses TRBV2 and TRBJ2-5, with TRBD2 matching 13 bases. CDR3 length: 13 residues. Per germline, CDR1 SNHLY and CDR2 FYNNEI. V was clipped by 8 bases and J by 5 bases; unmatched bases: 2.

The chain recombines TRBV10-3 with TRBJ1-6; the D gene is possibly TRBD1 (5 bases). V gave up 2 bases and J gave up 10 bases, with 9 bases separating them. This CDR3 is built from 13 residues. CDR1 and CDR2 (germline): ENHRY, SYGVKD. The CDR3 here is CAISEGGGSPLHF. CDR3 DNA sequence: TGTGCCATCAGTGAGGGGGGAGGGTCACCCCTCCACTTT.

Here the CDR3 DNA reads TGTGCCAGCTCACCAGGGAACGAGGGGACCCAGTACTTC. This sequence encodes CASSPGNEGTQYF. This chain joins TRBV18 and TRBJ2-5; possibly TRBD2 for D (5 bases). The CDR3 is made up of 13 amino acids. The germline V and J ends were trimmed by 2 bases and 7 bases, with 11 bases remaining between them. The germline gives CDR1 KGHSH, CDR2 LQKENI.

The V gene is TRBV29-1, the J gene TRBJ2-2; D not resolved. Trimming removed 0 bases at V and 4 bases at J, with 6 bases between. Germline V gene data show CDR1 as SQVTM and CDR2 as ANQGSEA. The CDR3 loop spans 13 amino acids. CDR3 protein: CSVEDKATGELFF. In DNA form, the CDR3 reads TGCAGCGTTGAAGATAAGGCCACCGGGGAGCTGTTTTTT.

This chain links TRBV30 with TRBJ2-7; no reliable D call. Germline CDR1 and CDR2: GTSNPN and SVGIG (reference sequence). The CDR3 is made up of 11 amino acids. Trimming took off 3 bases at V and 3 bases at J, with 6 bases between the two ends. In DNA form, the CDR3 reads TGTGCCTGGAGCTCCTACTACGAGCAGTACTTC. This gives the protein CAWSSYYEQYF.

This sequence joins TRBV30 and TRBJ2-3; 11 bases fit TRBD2. The CDR3 runs 14 residues. V lost 7 bases, J lost 2 bases, and 5 bases stayed unmatched. Germline CDR1 and CDR2: GTSNPN and SVGIG (reference sequence). CDR3 DNA sequence: TGTGCCTTTTCTAGCGGGGGGCTCACAGATACGCAGTATTTT. Protein sequence: CAFSSGGLTDTQYF.

The CDR3, as DNA: TGTGCCACCAGCCCGGGAGACAGGGCGACTGAAGCTTTCTTT. Residues: CATSPGDRATEAFF. The J gene is TRBJ1-1, the V gene TRBV15, with 7 bases fitting TRBD1. CDR3 length equals 14 residues. CDR1 and CDR2 (germline): LNHNV, YYDKDF (reference sequence). Unmatched junction bases numbered 8, after V lost 5 bases and J lost 5 bases.

This clone was seen a few times. This chain joins TRBV6-6 and TRBJ1-5; D possibly corresponds to TRBD1 (5 bases). The CDR3 has 13 amino acids. The germline gives CDR1 MNHNY, CDR2 SVGAGI (reference sequence). With 8 bases removed from V and 6 bases from J, the gap between germline ends came to 14 bases. CDR3 coding DNA: TGTGCCAGCTCGGGGCAGGCGACTCAGCCCCAGCATTTT. This codes for CASSGQATQPQHF.

The V gene is TRBV29-1, the J gene TRBJ1-5, with D hard to call. CDR1 is SQVTM and CDR2 is ANQGSEA in the germline V gene. V lost 3 bases to trimming and J lost 6 bases, with 12 bases between them. The CDR3 totals 13 residues. The CDR3 here is CSVEGGGGQPQHF. The CDR3 DNA reads TGCAGCGTTGAGGGCGGCGGCGGTCAGCCCCAGCATTTT.

The V gene is TRBV5-1, the J gene TRBJ2-1; 11 nucleotides line up with TRBD2. Germline loops: CDR1 SGHRS, CDR2 YFSETQ. The CDR3 consists of 15 residues. V lost 4 bases, J lost 8 bases, and 8 bases stayed unmatched. The CDR3 DNA is TGCGCCAGCAGCCTTAGCGGGGGGGCCGTCCATGAGCAGTTCTTC. This gives the protein CASSLSGGAVHEQFF.

This clone was counted a single time. The chain combines TRBV5-1 with TRBJ1-2; no clear D. Looked up from germline, CDR1 is SGHRS and CDR2 is YFSETQ. Trimming removed 4 bases at V and 8 bases at J, with 12 bases between. This CDR3 is built from 12 residues. CDR3 residues: CASSPSGLGYTF. DNA for the CDR3: TGCGCCAGCAGCCCTTCAGGTTTAGGCTACACCTTC. Using reference TRBV5-1 and TRBJ1-2 for the parts outside the CDR3, the full variable domain is KAGVTQTPRYLIKTRGQQVTLSCSPISGHRSVSWYQQTPGQGLQFLFEYFSETQRNKGNFPGRFSGRQFSNSRSEMNVSTLELGDSALYLCASSPSGLGYTFGSGTRLTVV.

The rearrangement uses TRBV9 and TRBJ2-2; no clear D gene. The germline V gene has CDR1 SGDLS and CDR2 YYNGEE. V gave up 0 bases and J gave up 2 bases, with 5 bases separating them. This CDR3 has 14 amino acids. CDR3 in DNA: TGTGCCAGCAGCGTAGCTCCTAACACCGGGGAGCTGTTTTTT. Its protein product is CASSVAPNTGELFF.

This rearrangement joins TRBV29-1 to TRBJ2-1; TRBD1 is a possible D gene (5 bases). The CDR3 is made up of 11 amino acids. V was shortened by 3 bases and J by 10 bases, with 10 bases between the two germline ends. Germline CDR1 and CDR2: SQVTM and ANQGSEA. Here the CDR3 reads CSVEKTVEQFF. The CDR3 nucleotides are TGCAGCGTTGAGAAGACAGTCGAGCAGTTCTTC.

This clone was recorded once. The chain links TRBV7-9 to TRBJ1-1; tentative D call: TRBD1 (6 bases). CDR1 and CDR2 from the germline V gene are SEHNR and FQNEAQ (reference sequence). This CDR3 has 13 residues. Trimming cost V 3 bases and J 7 bases, with 12 bases left between them. The CDR3 coding sequence is TGTGCCAGCAGCTTTACCGGGACATATGAAGCTTTCTTT. Residues: CASSFTGTYEAFF.

There are a few counts of this clone. CDR3 in DNA: TGTGCCACCCGCCTAAAAGGTTTATTCGAGACCCAGTACTTC. Encoded protein: CATRLKGLFETQYF. The J gene is TRBJ2-5, the V gene TRBV2; D is ambiguous. Trimming removed 10 bases at V and 5 bases at J, with 20 bases between. Germline-derived CDR1 and CDR2 are SNHLY and FYNNEI. The CDR3 is 14 amino acids.

This chain uses TRBV2 with TRBJ2-7, with 7 bases aligning to TRBD2. The CDR3 runs to 12 residues. CDR1 and CDR2 (germline): SNHLY, FYNNEI. V was pared by 10 bases and J by 3 bases, with 6 bases of the junction left unmatched. The CDR3 coding sequence is TGTGCCATTCCTTGGGGGGGCTACGAGCAGTACTTC. Translation gives CAIPWGGYEQYF.

As for this clone: A junction end diverges from the germline sequence, so it may reflect a read error. The gene calls are TRBV7-2 and TRBJ1-5; D is undetermined. In germline, CDR1 is SGHTA, CDR2 FQGNSA. The CDR3 consists of 14 residues. In nucleotides, the CDR3 is TGTGCCAGCAGCCTAGCCCCGGGAGATCAGCCCCAGCATTTT. Translated: CASSLAPGDQPQHF. The full variable domain, its missing parts supplied by reference TRBV7-2 and TRBJ1-5, is GAGVSQSPSNKVTEKGKDVELRCDPISGHTALYWYRQSLGQGLEFLIYFQGNSAPDKSGLPSDRFSAERTGGSVSTLTIQRTQQEDSAVYLCASSLAPGDQPQHFGDGTRLSIL.

This clone appeared once. The V and J genes are TRBV11-1 and TRBJ2-2, with no clear D. The length of the CDR3 is 14 residues. Per the germline V gene, CDR1 is SGHAT and CDR2 is FQDESV (reference sequence). V shed 2 bases and J shed 1 base, with 5 bases lying between them. The CDR3 is CASSLIRNTGELFF. In DNA form, the CDR3 reads TGTGCCAGCAGCTTAATAAGGAACACCGGGGAGCTGTTTTTT.

The chain combines TRBV4-2 with TRBJ1-6; tentatively, D is TRBD1 (5 bases). In germline, CDR1 is LGHNA, CDR2 YNFKEQ. The CDR3 totals 13 residues. The V end was cut by 0 bases, the J end by 18 bases, with 15 bases between. CDR3 residues: CASSQEGEGSCHF. The CDR3 nucleotides are TGTGCCAGCAGCCAAGAAGGGGAGGGCAGTTGCCACTTT.

To note about this clone: A junction end diverges from the germline sequence, so it may reflect a read error. The chain uses TRBV18 and TRBJ2-5; D gene unclear. Germline-derived CDR1 and CDR2 are KGHSH and LQKENI. The CDR3 has 12 amino acids. The CDR3 DNA is TGTGCCAGCTCACCGGCCCAAGAGGCCCAGTACTTC. This translates into CASSPAQEAQYF.